This T cell receptor (beta chain) was documented in a study of blood T cell repertoires in COVID-19. Recruitment covered some 25 US areas and drew participants whose ages spanned about 18 to 90 years. Clinical histories supplied by participants themselves formed the basis of cohort assignment. V was pared by 4 bases and J by 8 bases, with 3 bases of the junction left unmatched. Germline-derived CDR1 and CDR2 are LGHDT and YNNKEL (reference sequence). The CDR3 consists of 14 residues. Sequencing was performed with immunoSEQ multiplex PCR; in TCRdb, only in-frame clones are kept and a portion is missing. The repertoire holds 490,000 or so clones, with 70% to 90% as singletons.

The receptor comes from an older woman who had recovered from COVID-19. The genes are TRBV3-1 (or the pseudogene TRBV3-2) and TRBJ1-6; 9 bases are shared with TRBD1. The sample consisted of PBMCs or T cells enriched from blood (not recorded which). The CDR3: CASSLGTGYSPLHF. The CDR3 DNA sequence: TGTGCCAGCAGCCTCGGGACAGGGTATTCACCCCTCCACTTT.